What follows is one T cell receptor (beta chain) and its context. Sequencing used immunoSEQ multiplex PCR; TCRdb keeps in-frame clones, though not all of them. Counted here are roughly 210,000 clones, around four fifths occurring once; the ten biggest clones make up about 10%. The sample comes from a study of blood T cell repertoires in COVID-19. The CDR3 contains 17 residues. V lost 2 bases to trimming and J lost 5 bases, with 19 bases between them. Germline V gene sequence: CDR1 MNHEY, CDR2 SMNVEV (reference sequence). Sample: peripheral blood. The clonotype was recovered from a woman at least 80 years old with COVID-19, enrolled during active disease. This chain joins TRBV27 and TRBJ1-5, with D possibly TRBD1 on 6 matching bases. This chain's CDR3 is CASSLKGGVRGHQPQHF. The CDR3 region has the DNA TGTGCCAGCAGTTTAAAAGGGGGGGTGCGAGGACATCAGCCCCAGCATTTT.